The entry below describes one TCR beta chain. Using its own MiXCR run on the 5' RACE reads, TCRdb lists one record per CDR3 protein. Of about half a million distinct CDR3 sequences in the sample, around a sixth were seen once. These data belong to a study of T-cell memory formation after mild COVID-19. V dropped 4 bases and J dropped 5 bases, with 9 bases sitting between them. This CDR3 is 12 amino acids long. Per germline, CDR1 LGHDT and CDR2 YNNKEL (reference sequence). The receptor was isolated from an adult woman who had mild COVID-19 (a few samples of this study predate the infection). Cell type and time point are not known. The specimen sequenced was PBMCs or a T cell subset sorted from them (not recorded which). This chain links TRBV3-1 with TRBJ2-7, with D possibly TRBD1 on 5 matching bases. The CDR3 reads CASSLWGDEQYF. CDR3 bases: TGTGCCAGCAGCCTTTGGGGCGACGAGCAGTACTTC.